The entry below gives a single T cell receptor (beta chain) sequence along with its context. Antigen unknown. Use of 60 Vbeta and 13 Jbeta primers characterized the PCR. TCRdb's table, derived via immunoSEQ multiplex PCR, lists solely in-frame clones and lacks some. The sample has fewer than 150,000 clones, roughly 85% seen once. The source of the sample is a study of cytomegalovirus exposure and HLA in healthy donors. On the study more broadly: Tens of millions of unique TCRs from HLA-typed donors were held in an early data release.

Whole-study findings and limits: At a 0.05 false discovery rate, a later analysis found 16,951 TCR beta sequences to be associated with HLA alleles.

This receptor was identified in a middle-aged man in good health and CMV-seropositive. Source material: PBMCs.

CDR3 amino acids: CASSIDRQQPQHF. For the CDR3, the DNA is TGTGCCAGTAGTATCGACAGGCAGCAGCCCCAGCATTTT. V is TRBV19 and J is TRBJ1-5, with D perhaps matching TRBD1 (6 bases). Trimming left V 3 bases short and J 7 bases short, with 10 bases between. There are 13 residues in the CDR3. Germline CDR1 is LNHDA and CDR2 is SQIVND (reference sequence).